The 32 T cell receptor beta chains presented below share a single source sample, sequenced in a study of blood T cells in healthy people across ages. The second PCR ran about 6 to 12 cycles with a sample-barcoded 5' primer and J-beta primers. TCRdb re-called the 5' RACE reads through MiXCR, storing one row per CDR3 protein. The sample consists of 630,000 or so distinct CDR3 sequences, roughly 31% of them appearing once. The source material was blood. These receptors originate from a woman older than 75 in good health.

In DNA form, the CDR3 reads TGTGCCAGCAATCGAGACAGAGAAAAACTGTTTTTT. Protein: CASNRDREKLFF. This chain joins TRBV2 and TRBJ1-4, with a possible D match to TRBD1 (5 bases). Trimming removed 7 bases from V and 8 bases from J, with 11 bases in between. The V gene's germline CDR1 is SNHLY and CDR2 FYNNEI. The CDR3 loop spans 12 amino acids.

The chain carries TRBV7-9 and TRBJ1-2, with TRBD1 identical over 7 bases. The germline CDR1 and CDR2 sequences are SEHNR and FQNEAQ (reference sequence). V shed 3 bases and J 4 bases; nucleotides not matched to a gene: 14. CDR3 size: 17 residues. CDR3 nucleotides: TGTGCCAGCAGCTTCACCCTTAGACAGGGTAGCGCCTATGGCTACACCTTC. This gives the protein CASSFTLRQGSAYGYTF.

About this clonotype: Since a much larger clone is just one base distant, this may be a read error. This chain links TRBV12-3 or TRBV12-4 with TRBJ2-1; D tentatively reads TRBD1 or TRBD2 (5 bases each). With 8 bases removed from V and 5 bases from J, the gap between germline ends came to 13 bases. CDR3 length: 13 residues. CDR3 sequence reads: CASGDPGHNEQFF. CDR3 nucleotide sequence: TGTGCCAGCGGGGATCCGGGACACAATGAGCAGTTCTTC.

This clonotype was recorded at least ten times. The chain joins TRBV6-6 to TRBJ2-4; tentatively, D is TRBD1 (6 bases). Germline values: CDR1 MNHNY, CDR2 SVGAGI (reference sequence). This CDR3 spans 14 amino acids. Trimming removed 5 bases at V and 9 bases at J, with 17 bases between. CDR3 protein: CASSQGGSTGIQYF. The CDR3 coding sequence is TGTGCCAGCAGTCAAGGGGGTTCTACAGGCATTCAGTACTTC.

The chain couples TRBV5-4 to TRBJ2-1; D ambiguous. Per the germline V gene, CDR1 is SGHNT and CDR2 is YYREEE (reference sequence). The CDR3 length is 14 residues. V gave up 0 bases and J gave up 5 bases, with 9 bases separating them. CDR3 loop: CASSLEPINNEQFF. The CDR3 nucleotides read TGTGCCAGCAGCTTGGAGCCCATAAACAATGAGCAGTTCTTC.

At least ten counts were recorded for this clonotype. This chain uses TRBV12-3 or TRBV12-4 with TRBJ2-1; 10 bases agree with TRBD2. The trim removed 0 bases at V and 8 bases at J, leaving 4 bases unmatched. The CDR3 sequence is 15 residues long. CDR3 in DNA: TGTGCCAGCAGTTTAGCAGAGCGGGGGGGGGATGAGCAGTTCTTC. This sequence encodes CASSLAERGGDEQFF.

Ten or more counts support this clonotype. V usage is TRBV27 and J usage is TRBJ1-2, with 11 bases lining up with TRBD1. Germline CDR1 is MNHEY and CDR2 is SMNVEV (reference sequence). J lost 5 bases, V lost 6 bases, and 5 bases had no gene match. This CDR3 has 14 residues. CDR3 region: CASRRDRGTYGYTF. DNA for the CDR3: TGTGCCAGCAGGCGGGACAGGGGGACTTATGGCTACACCTTC.

There are many counts of this clonotype. The chain links TRBV9 to TRBJ2-7; 9 bases align to TRBD2. This CDR3 comprises 15 residues. J was trimmed by 0 bases and V by 3 bases; bases with no gene match: 4. Germline values: CDR1 SGDLS, CDR2 YYNGEE. In DNA form, the CDR3 reads TGTGCCAGCAGCGCTCTAGCGGGATTCTCCTACGAGCAGTACTTC. It specifies CASSALAGFSYEQYF. The variable domain in full, with the rest retrieved from reference TRBV9 and TRBJ2-7, is DSGVTQTPKHLITATGQRVTLRCSPRSGDLSVYWYQQSLDQGLQFLIQYYNGEERAKGNILERFSAQQFPDLHSELNLSSLELGDSALYFCASSALAGFSYEQYFGPGTRLTVT.

This clonotype was detected a few times. This chain connects TRBV11-2 to TRBJ1-1; the D is unclear. The CDR3 runs 14 residues. The V end was cut by 0 bases, the J end by 4 bases, with 9 bases between. Germline V gene sequence: CDR1 SGHAT, CDR2 FQNNGV. CDR3 protein: CASSLDGVVTEAFF. CDR3 nucleotide sequence: TGTGCCAGCAGCTTAGACGGGGTAGTCACTGAAGCTTTCTTT.

This clonotype was detected ten times or more. This rearrangement joins TRBV7-8 to TRBJ2-7, with D perhaps being TRBD1 or TRBD2 (6 bases each). The CDR3 runs to 14 residues. Germline lookup yields CDR1 SGHVS and CDR2 FQNEAQ. Trimming removed 0 bases from V and 3 bases from J, with 9 bases in between. The chain's CDR3 is CASSLAGGYYEQYF. CDR3 in DNA: TGTGCCAGCAGCTTAGCCGGGGGCTACTACGAGCAGTACTTC.

Points on this clonotype: A much more abundant neighbour one base away suggests this may be a read error. V usage is TRBV6-5 and J usage is TRBJ1-6; TRBD1 matches at 10 bases. J gave up 8 bases and V 8 bases, and 9 bases lay outside the gene matches. The length of the CDR3 is 15 residues. Germline assignment: CDR1 MNHEY and CDR2 SVGAGI. The DNA for the CDR3 is TGTGCCAGCTGTAATGGACAGGGGGTGTATTCACCCCTCCACTTT. Encoded protein: CASCNGQGVYSPLHF.

V usage is TRBV7-2 and J usage is TRBJ2-1; tentatively, D is TRBD1 (5 bases). The CDR3 totals 15 residues. In germline, CDR1 is SGHTA, CDR2 FQGNSA. The V end lost 1 base, the J end lost 3 bases, and 10 bases lay between the germline ends. In DNA form, the CDR3 reads TGTGCCAGCAGCTTAGAACAGGCTAACTACAATGAGCAGTTCTTC. Encoded protein: CASSLEQANYNEQFF.

The chain combines TRBV6-6 with TRBJ2-1; D gene uncertain. Trimming removed 6 bases at V and 8 bases at J, with 14 bases between. The CDR3 extends over 13 amino acids. Germline loops: CDR1 MNHNY, CDR2 SVGAGI (reference sequence). CDR3 nucleotide sequence: TGTGCCAGCAGGGTATGGGGTGGAGATGAGCAGTTCTTC. Residues: CASRVWGGDEQFF.

This clonotype was detected a few times. It may be a read error: a sequence one base away is much more abundant. The CDR3 DNA reads TGTGCCGGCAGCTTAGAAAGCGGGCCCGGAGGGCTGTTTTTT. Protein: CAGSLESGPGGLFF. The V and J genes are TRBV7-2 and TRBJ2-2; D is perhaps TRBD2 (6 bases). Germline lookup yields CDR1 SGHTA and CDR2 FQGNSA. The CDR3 runs to 14 residues.

This sequence joins TRBV10-3 and TRBJ2-2; 11 bases match TRBD1. The CDR3 length is 17 residues. The germline gives CDR1 ENHRY, CDR2 SYGVKD. V shed 4 bases and J 7 bases; nucleotides not matched to a gene: 11. DNA of the CDR3: TGTGCCATCAGTGGATGGGACAGGGGGGGCGAGAACGGGGAGCTGTTTTTT. It encodes CAISGWDRGGENGELFF.

In its sample, this clonotype was seen many times. V gene TRBV5-8 combines with J gene TRBJ1-2; no definite D call. Germline V gene sequence: CDR1 SGHTS, CDR2 YDEGEE. The CDR3 loop spans 12 amino acids. Trimming stripped 1 base from V and 10 bases from J, with 11 bases between. The CDR3, as DNA: TGTGCCAGCAGCTTGCGAGTCACAGACTACACCTTC. Encoded protein: CASSLRVTDYTF.

This clonotype was found a few times. The CDR3 is CASRGDRMNTEAFF. The CDR3 nucleotides read TGTGCCAGCAGAGGGGACAGGATGAACACTGAAGCTTTCTTT. The chain recombines TRBV2 with TRBJ1-1; 8 positions match TRBD1. V was pared by 6 bases and J by 0 bases, with 3 bases of the junction left unmatched. The CDR3 has 14 amino acids. The germline CDR1 and CDR2 sequences are SNHLY and FYNNEI.

This clonotype showed up just a few times. This may come from a read error, since a much larger clone is one base off. This chain connects TRBV12-3 or TRBV12-4 to TRBJ2-7; D perhaps matches TRBD1 (6 bases). The CDR3 has 14 amino acids. The V gene lost 2 bases and the J gene lost 4 bases, with 12 bases spanning the gap. Written as DNA, the CDR3 is TGTGCCAGCAGTTTACAGGGGTTATGTTACGAGCAGTACTTC. This gives the protein CASSLQGLCYEQYF.

The sample holds a few counts of this clonotype. This rearrangement joins TRBV6-2 or TRBV6-3 to TRBJ1-5, with a weak D call TRBD1 (6 bases). V was clipped by 8 bases and J by 6 bases, with 14 bases between them. Germline CDR1 and CDR2: MNHEY and SVGEGT. The CDR3 loop spans 13 amino acids. This chain's CDR3 is CASGEQGGQPQHF. CDR3 DNA sequence: TGTGCCAGCGGGGAACAGGGCGGTCAGCCCCAGCATTTT.

The V gene is TRBV29-1, the J gene TRBJ2-3, with TRBD2 matching over 15 bases. Germline V lookup: CDR1 SQVTM, CDR2 ANQGSEA. This CDR3 spans 16 amino acids. V gave up 6 bases and J gave up 4 bases; unmatched junction bases: 8. The CDR3 DNA sequence: TGCAGCGTGAGGACTAGCGGGAGGGCCGTAGCAGATACGCAGTATTTT. Residues: CSVRTSGRAVADTQYF.

A note on this clonotype: A read error may be the cause here, since a much bigger clone is one base away. V and J are TRBV12-3 or TRBV12-4 and TRBJ2-1, with 7 bases fitting TRBD2. This CDR3 is built from 14 residues. V lost 6 bases to trimming and J lost 2 bases; unmatched junction nucleotides: 4. The CDR3 here is CASRFGGAYNEQFF. In DNA form, the CDR3 reads TGTGCCAGCAGGTTTGGGGGGGCCTACAATGAGCAGTTCTTC.

Many counts were recorded for this clonotype. The rearrangement joins TRBV7-2 to TRBJ2-7, with 10 bases that match TRBD2. J was trimmed by 4 bases and V by 0 bases; bases with no gene match: 9. Germline lookup yields CDR1 SGHTA and CDR2 FQGNSA. CDR3 length equals 17 residues. The DNA of the CDR3 is TGTGCCAGCAGCTTAGCGAGCCTAGCGGGGGCGCGGTACGAGCAGTACTTC. It specifies CASSLASLAGARYEQYF.

The genes are TRBV2 and TRBJ1-1, with a weak D call TRBD1 (5 bases). This CDR3 contains 10 residues. Looked up from germline, CDR1 is SNHLY and CDR2 is FYNNEI. Trimming took 7 bases from V and 7 from J, leaving 7 bases between them. In DNA form, the CDR3 reads TGTGCCAGCACGGGGGTTGAAGCTTTCTTT. It is translated as CASTGVEAFF. The whole variable domain, filled in from reference TRBV2 and TRBJ1-1, reads EPEVTQTPSHQVTQMGQEVILRCVPISNHLYFYWYRQILGQKVEFLVSFYNNEISEKSEIFDDQFSVERPDGSNFTLKIRSTKLEDSAMYFCASTGVEAFFGQGTRLTVV.

This chain uses TRBV7-2 with TRBJ1-1, with D hard to call. The V and J ends lost 0 bases and 0 bases respectively, with 5 bases between them. The germline V gene encodes CDR1 SGHTA and CDR2 FQGNSA. This CDR3 spans 14 amino acids. The CDR3 sequence: CASSLAPLNTEAFF. CDR3 nucleotides: TGTGCCAGCAGCTTAGCCCCTTTGAACACTGAAGCTTTCTTT.

Ten or more counts support this clonotype. J is TRBJ2-1 and V is TRBV12-3 or TRBV12-4, with 15 bases fitting TRBD2. The length of the CDR3 is 17 residues. Trimming at V came to 11 bases and at J to 0 bases, leaving 8 bases not matched to a gene. In nucleotides, the CDR3 is TGTGCCGCGGGGACTAGCGGGGGGCCGAGCTCCTACAATGAGCAGTTCTTC. It encodes CAAGTSGGPSSYNEQFF.

In its sample, this clonotype was seen many times. The CDR3 DNA sequence: TGCGCCAGCAGCTTGGAGGGGGGATCGGCAGATACGCAGTATTTT. Amino acid sequence: CASSLEGGSADTQYF. The chain carries TRBV5-1 and TRBJ2-3, with D possibly being TRBD1 or TRBD2 (6 bases each). The CDR3 totals 15 residues. Deletions cut 0 bases from V and 4 bases from J, with 12 bases between. Looked up from germline, CDR1 is SGHRS and CDR2 is YFSETQ.

The chain links TRBV29-1 to TRBJ2-7, with 8 bases matching TRBD2. The J call is uncertain, as TRBJ2-5 better fits the DNA end. Germline-derived CDR1 and CDR2 are SQVTM and ANQGSEA. This CDR3 region has 13 residues. The CDR3 DNA is TGCAGCGTTGCTGGGACTAGAGGGCAGACCCAGTACTTC. Amino acids: CSVAGTRGQTQYF.

The table lists this clonotype with a few counts. Its ends do not fully match the called genes, so a read error is possible. V is TRBV19 and J is TRBJ2-3; D possibly corresponds to TRBD1 (6 bases). Germline CDR1 LNHDA, CDR2 SQIVND (reference sequence). The CDR3 consists of 15 residues. The CDR3 coding sequence is TGTGCTAGTAAAATGGGACACACAAGCACAGATACGCAGTATTTT. Translated, it gives CASKMGHTSTDTQYF.

The chain employs TRBV20-1 and TRBJ1-2; a weak D match, TRBD1 (6 bases). Per germline, CDR1 DFQATT and CDR2 SNEGSKA (reference sequence). The CDR3 extends over 14 amino acids. Trimming took 5 bases from V and 8 from J, leaving 21 bases between them. CDR3 DNA: TGCAGTGCTGAGTGGTATGGGGGCGTAGGCGGCTACACCTTC. Its translation is CSAEWYGGVGGYTF.

The rearrangement links TRBV5-1 to TRBJ1-2, with D tentatively TRBD1 (6 bases). Germline CDR1 is SGHRS and CDR2 is YFSETQ. CDR3 length equals 14 residues. Trimming removed 4 bases from V and 1 base from J, with 11 bases in between. The CDR3 DNA reads as TGCGCCAGCAGCGGGACACTTGGTAACTATGGCTACACCTTC. This gives the protein CASSGTLGNYGYTF.

In its sample, this clonotype was seen a few times. A much larger clone differs by one base, so this may be a read error. The CDR3 is CTSRLRDRGVLEQYF. CDR3 coding DNA: TGTACCAGCAGACTCCGGGACAGGGGGGTCCTCGAGCAGTACTTC. The chain recombines TRBV6-5 with TRBJ2-5; 11 positions agree with TRBD1. The J call may be wrong; the DNA end is better matched by TRBJ2-7. The CDR3 is made up of 15 amino acids. Per the germline V gene, CDR1 is MNHEY and CDR2 is SVGAGI.

This clonotype was recorded a few times. The chain uses TRBV3-1 and TRBJ2-3; possibly TRBD1 for D (6 bases). CDR3 length equals 11 residues. Germline-derived CDR1 and CDR2 are LGHDT and YNNKEL (reference sequence). V lost 5 bases and J 14 bases, leaving 14 bases between the germline ends. DNA of the CDR3: TGTGCCAGCAGCATGCCCAGGGGCACGTATTTT. It codes for CASSMPRGTYF.